The sequence of this TCR beta chain was determined in a study of T-cell memory formation after mild COVID-19. For the study at large: TCR clustering was largely donor specific.

In this sample, this clonotype turned up a few times. The antigen remains undetermined. CDR1 is DFQATT and CDR2 is SNEGSKA in the germline V gene (reference sequence). Trimming removed 2 bases at V and 4 bases at J, with 12 bases between. This CDR3 is built from 14 residues. Regarding the study as a whole: From day 15 to 85, contracting clones were balanced between CD4 and CD8, whereas later expanders leaned toward CD4+. Whether day 37 second-wave clones are SARS-CoV-2-specific was not confirmed.

TCRdb passed the 5' RACE reads through MiXCR, listing each CDR3 protein once. The table records roughly 600,000 distinct CDR3 sequences, roughly 18% of them present only once. The rearrangement uses TRBV20-1 and TRBJ1-5; D might be TRBD1 (6 bases). The sample consisted of PBMCs or a T cell subset sorted from them (not recorded which). The sequence came from an adult woman who had mild COVID-19 (a few samples of this study predate the infection). Cell type and time point are not known. In nucleotides, the CDR3 is TGCAGTGCTAGACAGAGGGGGTCTAATCAGCCCCAGCATTTT. This sequence encodes CSARQRGSNQPQHF.